A selection of T cell receptor beta chains follows, all from one sample in a study of T cells in Graves' hyperthyroidism and ophthalmopathy. TCRdb used MiXCR to reprocess the multiplex PCR reads, holding one entry per CDR3 protein. The data hold fewer than 500,000 distinct CDR3 sequences, with roughly 14% observed a single time. Sequencing was carried out using blood. The source is a man aged 18 to 30 with Graves' ophthalmopathy. The CDR3 runs from the conserved cysteine through the conserved F or W. A D gene is named only where the DNA matches it firmly. Rows may omit the clone size; those that give it use once, few, many or a size class.

abundance	v_gene	d_gene	j_gene	CDR3nt	CDR3aa
many	TRBV7-9	TRBD2	TRBJ2-5	TGTGCCAGCAGCGGAGCGCGGGGGGGCCTGGGAGAGACCCAGTACTTC	CASSGARGGLGETQYF
many	TRBV6-6	.	TRBJ2-7	TGTGCCAGCAGTTACCACGGGACCGGGGGTGAGCAGTACTTC	CASSYHGTGGEQYF
few	TRBV6-1	TRBD1	TRBJ1-1	TGTGCCAGCAGCAGGGGGGGGGCTTTCTTT	CASSRGGAFF
.	TRBV4-1	.	TRBJ2-5	TGCGCCAGCAGCCAAGAGTGGGAACGGGAGACCCAGTACTTC	CASSQEWERETQYF
few	TRBV4-1	.	TRBJ1-4	TGCGCCAGCAGGGCCAGTTCAACTAATGAAAAACTGTTTTTT	CASRASSTNEKLFF
many	TRBV6-1	.	TRBJ1-5	TGTGCCAGCAGTGTTGCCAGACTGGGGCATCAGCCCCAGCATTTT	CASSVARLGHQPQHF
many	TRBV2	.	TRBJ1-2	TGTGCCAGCAGCAGGGAATCTAGCTATGGCTACACCTTC	CASSRESSYGYTF
few	TRBV19	TRBD1	TRBJ1-2	TGTGCCAGTAGTACCCTGGGACAGACTAACTATGGCTACACCTTC	CASSTLGQTNYGYTF
many	TRBV2	TRBD2	TRBJ2-7	TGTGCCAGCAGTCCTCTAGCGGGTACTTGGTACGAGCAGTACTTC	CASSPLAGTWYEQYF
few	TRBV4-1	TRBD1	TRBJ2-7	TGCGCCAGCAGCCAGGCCCAGGGGGTTGACGAGCAGTACTTC	CASSQAQGVDEQYF
.	TRBV24-1	TRBD1	TRBJ2-2	TGTGCCACCCAGGACAGGGGTGGCGGGGAGCTGTTTTTT	CATQDRGGGELFF